The 32 T cell receptor beta chains reported below all come from one sample, sequenced in a study of T cell repertoires in cytomegalovirus infection. For these receptors, no antigen is known. TCRdb reanalysed the reads using MiXCR and keeps one entry per CDR3 protein. The sample includes fewer than 950,000 distinct CDR3 sequences, around a third of them seen just once. The sequencing here drew on cultured CD8+ T cells from PBMCs, taken from culture after CMV antigen stimulation. The receptors stem from a human donor in good health (CMV status not recorded). Some clones in this sample may be carry-over from other donors' samples.

V gene TRBV6-5 combines with J gene TRBJ2-2, with no clear D. The V and J ends lost 4 bases and 3 bases respectively, with 12 bases between them. The CDR3 covers 15 residues. The germline gives CDR1 MNHEY, CDR2 SVGAGI. The CDR3 is CASSLRPGHTGELFF. The DNA of the CDR3 is TGTGCCAGCAGTTTAAGGCCAGGACACACCGGGGAGCTGTTTTTT.

The CDR3 DNA reads TGTGCCGGACCCAGCGGGACAGAAGAGACCCAGTACTTC. It is translated as CAGPSGTEETQYF. The rearrangement uses TRBV2 and TRBJ2-5; either TRBD1 or TRBD2 may fit D (7 bases each). The ends were cut back, 11 bases at V and 3 bases at J, with 16 bases in the middle. Germline-derived CDR1 and CDR2 are SNHLY and FYNNEI. The CDR3 has 13 residues.

This clonotype was found a few times. The V gene is TRBV20-1, the J gene TRBJ2-7; 7 nucleotides line up with TRBD1. The CDR3 loop spans 13 amino acids. The germline V gene encodes CDR1 DFQATT and CDR2 SNEGSKA (reference sequence). V was clipped by 4 bases and J by 3 bases; unmatched bases: 6. As DNA, the CDR3 is TGCAGTGCTAATGAGCCAGGGGGCTACGAGCAGTACTTC. It codes for CSANEPGGYEQYF.

V and J are TRBV10-3 and TRBJ1-6; perhaps TRBD1 as D (6 bases). V was clipped by 2 bases and J by 8 bases, with 10 bases between them. Germline V lookup: CDR1 ENHRY, CDR2 SYGVKD. The CDR3 spans 14 residues. The CDR3 loop is CAISEKQGYSPLHF. In DNA, the CDR3 is TGTGCCATCAGTGAGAAACAGGGTTATTCACCCCTCCACTTT.

This clonotype has more than one count but fewer than ten. This sequence joins TRBV2 and TRBJ1-1; D unclear. With 7 bases removed from V and 6 bases from J, the gap between germline ends came to 15 bases. The CDR3 runs to 13 residues. CDR1 and CDR2 (germline): SNHLY, FYNNEI. The CDR3: CASTPVLGPEAFF. For the CDR3, the DNA is TGTGCCAGCACCCCAGTCTTGGGCCCTGAAGCTTTCTTT.

The chain recombines TRBV3-1 with TRBJ1-4; D is perhaps TRBD1 (5 bases). The CDR3 has 19 amino acids. Germline loops: CDR1 LGHDT, CDR2 YNNKEL (reference sequence). Trimming left V 0 bases short and J 1 base short, with 18 bases between. The CDR3 spells CASSQDLRTGSGTNEKLFF. DNA for the CDR3: TGTGCCAGCAGCCAAGATCTTCGTACAGGAAGCGGAACTAATGAAAAACTGTTTTTT.

This chain links TRBV4-1 with TRBJ1-2; no definite D call. Germline V CDR1 and CDR2: MGHRA, YSYEKL. The CDR3 runs 14 residues. V lost 0 bases and J 4 bases, leaving 9 bases between the germline ends. CDR3 DNA: TGCGCCAGCAGCCAAGATTCAGGATCCTATGGCTACACCTTC. Residues: CASSQDSGSYGYTF.

This clonotype was recorded a few times. The V call is TRBV7-9, the J call TRBJ2-7; 8 bases align to TRBD1. CDR1 and CDR2 from the germline V gene are SEHNR and FQNEAQ (reference sequence). V lost 4 bases, J lost 3 bases, and 5 bases stayed unmatched. CDR3 length: 14 residues. The CDR3 is CASSSGQGYYEQYF. Written as DNA, the CDR3 is TGTGCCAGCAGCTCCGGACAGGGTTACTACGAGCAGTACTTC.

This clonotype was seen a handful of times. The V gene is TRBV7-9, the J gene TRBJ2-1; tentatively, D is TRBD2 (6 bases). V lost 2 bases and J lost 3, with 17 bases in between. Per germline, CDR1 SEHNR and CDR2 FQNEAQ (reference sequence). This CDR3 has 17 residues. The CDR3 loop reads CASSLSLRLGSYNEQFF. In DNA form, the CDR3 reads TGTGCCAGCAGCTTATCTTTACGACTAGGGAGCTACAATGAGCAGTTCTTC.

This rearrangement joins TRBV12-3 or TRBV12-4 to TRBJ2-3; D is unclear. The CDR3 has 13 residues. V lost 8 bases and J lost 0, with 9 bases in between. CDR3 nucleotides: TGTGCCAGCGGAGTACAGAGCACAGATACGCAGTATTTT. Translation gives CASGVQSTDTQYF.

This clonotype was counted ten times or more. This rearrangement joins TRBV12-3 or TRBV12-4 to TRBJ2-5, with D unresolved. Trimming removed 2 bases at V and 0 bases at J, with 7 bases between. This CDR3 is 14 amino acids long. CDR3 in DNA: TGTGCCAGCAGTTTAAGTCAGTACCAAGAGACCCAGTACTTC. It encodes CASSLSQYQETQYF.

Written as DNA, the CDR3 is TGCGCCAGCAGCCATAAGGGCAGGGGCACTCCTGAAGCTTTCTTT. This encodes CASSHKGRGTPEAFF. The chain has TRBV4-1 and TRBJ1-1; possibly TRBD1 for D (6 bases). V was cut by 3 bases and J by 6 bases, with 17 bases left in between. The CDR3 has 15 residues. The V gene's germline CDR1 is MGHRA and CDR2 YSYEKL.

This chain's CDR3 is CASSLMAGGTADTQYF. CDR3 nucleotides: TGTGCCAGTAGTTTAATGGCGGGGGGCACGGCAGATACGCAGTATTTT. The rearrangement uses TRBV19 and TRBJ2-3; TRBD2 matches 8 bases. The germline V gene encodes CDR1 LNHDA and CDR2 SQIVND (reference sequence). The V gene end was trimmed by 5 bases and the J gene end by 4 bases; junction bases not matched to a gene: 11. This CDR3 is 16 amino acids long.

The J gene is TRBJ2-3, the V gene TRBV6-6; D remains unclear. The germline gives CDR1 MNHNY, CDR2 SVGAGI (reference sequence). V was cut by 6 bases and J by 4 bases, with 14 bases left in between. The CDR3 loop spans 14 amino acids. Here the CDR3 reads CASSAPAGPDTQYF. CDR3 bases: TGTGCCAGCAGCGCCCCGGCAGGCCCAGATACGCAGTATTTT.

The rearrangement joins TRBV2 to TRBJ1-5; D is ambiguous. Germline loops: CDR1 SNHLY, CDR2 FYNNEI. This CDR3 contains 16 residues. V was trimmed by 6 bases and J by 5 bases, leaving 20 bases between them. CDR3 DNA: TGTGCCAGCAGCCTTTTCGGGTCAGGTGGGCATCAGCCCCAGCATTTT. Translating it yields CASSLFGSGGHQPQHF.

This sequence joins TRBV7-9 and TRBJ1-1, with D possibly TRBD1 on 6 matching bases. Trimming took off 5 bases at V and 1 base at J, with 14 bases between the two ends. The CDR3 contains 15 residues. The germline CDR1 and CDR2 sequences are SEHNR and FQNEAQ (reference sequence). CDR3 residues: CASSHVGGRNTEAFF. The CDR3 nucleotides read TGTGCCAGCAGCCATGTAGGGGGGAGGAACACTGAAGCTTTCTTT.

The gene calls are TRBV2 and TRBJ2-3; 8 bases are a match to TRBD1. The V gene end was trimmed by 1 base and the J gene end by 5 bases; junction bases not matched to a gene: 5. The CDR3 is 15 amino acids. Looked up from germline, CDR1 is SNHLY and CDR2 is FYNNEI. The CDR3 is CASSEGQGAGDTQYF. CDR3 sequence (DNA): TGTGCCAGCAGTGAAGGGCAGGGGGCTGGAGATACGCAGTATTTT.

The chain is built from TRBV5-4 and TRBJ2-5; D uncertain. Germline assignment: CDR1 SGHNT and CDR2 YYREEE (reference sequence). Trimming removed 0 bases at V and 5 bases at J, with 11 bases between. CDR3 length: 14 residues. CDR3 nucleotides: TGTGCCAGCAGCTTGGACGGAATTCGGGAGACCCAGTACTTC. It specifies CASSLDGIRETQYF. Full variable domain (remainder filled in from reference TRBV5-4 and TRBJ2-5): ETGVTQSPTHLIKTRGQQVTLRCSSQSGHNTVSWYQQALGQGPQFIFQYYREEENGRGNFPPRFSGLQFPNYSSELNVNALELDDSALYLCASSLDGIRETQYFGPGTRLLVL.

This clonotype occurred many times. The chain combines TRBV12-3 or TRBV12-4 with TRBJ2-3; no definite D call. The CDR3 consists of 13 residues. V dropped 10 bases and J dropped 0 bases, with 11 bases sitting between them. The chain's CDR3 is CATSTRSTDTQYF. The CDR3 coding sequence is TGTGCCACCTCTACTCGGAGCACAGATACGCAGTATTTT.

This clonotype has just a few counts. The V call is TRBV12-3 or TRBV12-4, the J call TRBJ2-2; 7 nucleotides line up with TRBD1. The length of the CDR3 is 12 residues. The J segment lost 4 bases and the V segment lost 10 bases, leaving 3 bases of the junction unmatched. CDR3 region: CAINRGTGELFF. DNA for the CDR3: TGTGCCATCAACAGGGGCACCGGGGAGCTGTTTTTT.

The chain carries TRBV20-1 and TRBJ1-5; D unclear. V lost 3 bases and J lost 0, with 15 bases in between. The CDR3 sequence is 16 residues long. The germline V gene has CDR1 DFQATT and CDR2 SNEGSKA (reference sequence). The CDR3 sequence: CSASSFELYSNQPQHF. CDR3 bases: TGCAGTGCTAGCTCCTTCGAACTCTATAGCAATCAGCCCCAGCATTTT.

This clonotype has more than one count but fewer than ten. The chain joins TRBV5-1 to TRBJ1-3; D is undetermined. The V gene's germline CDR1 is SGHRS and CDR2 YFSETQ. The CDR3 totals 16 residues. V was clipped by 5 bases and J by 8 bases, with 23 bases between them. CDR3 region: CASSPLEGLDADTIYF. As DNA, the CDR3 is TGCGCCAGCAGTCCCTTAGAGGGCTTGGATGCGGACACCATATATTTT.

The chain employs TRBV7-6 and TRBJ2-7; 11 bases align to TRBD1. V dropped 6 bases and J dropped 4; count of bases not matched to a gene: 8. The CDR3 runs to 15 residues. Germline values: CDR1 SGHVS, CDR2 FNYEAQ. The CDR3 loop reads CASSYGTGGLYEQYV. As DNA, the CDR3 is TGTGCCAGCAGTTATGGGACAGGGGGTTTATACGAGCAGTACGTC.

Only a few counts were recorded for this clonotype. CDR3 sequence: CASRWDYNEQFF. In DNA form, the CDR3 reads TGTGCCAGCAGGTGGGACTACAATGAGCAGTTCTTC. The chain recombines TRBV7-2 with TRBJ2-1; no clear D gene. Germline V gene sequence: CDR1 SGHTA, CDR2 FQGNSA. Trimming pared 6 bases from V and 3 bases from J, leaving 6 bases between. The CDR3 contains 12 residues. The full variable domain, rest sourced from reference TRBV7-2 and TRBJ2-1, is GAGVSQSPSNKVTEKGKDVELRCDPISGHTALYWYRQSLGQGLEFLIYFQGNSAPDKSGLPSDRFSAERTGGSVSTLTIQRTQQEDSAVYLCASRWDYNEQFFGPGTRLTVL.

J is TRBJ2-7 and V is TRBV7-9, with 9 nucleotides matching TRBD1. J was trimmed by 9 bases and V by 5 bases; bases with no gene match: 14. CDR1 and CDR2 (germline): SEHNR, FQNEAQ (reference sequence). The CDR3 extends over 15 amino acids. CDR3 nucleotides: TGTGCCAGCAGCGCCACCGGGACAGGGCCTCACGGGCAGTACGTC. This codes for CASSATGTGPHGQYV.

This clonotype was found a few times. The gene calls are TRBV7-8 and TRBJ1-5; D not certain. Trimming left V 5 bases short and J 5 bases short, with 13 bases between. The CDR3 length is 14 residues. In germline, CDR1 is SGHVS, CDR2 FQNEAQ. This CDR3 reads CASSHRVGYQPQHF. The CDR3 nucleotides are TGTGCCAGCAGCCATCGGGTCGGTTATCAGCCCCAGCATTTT.

J is TRBJ1-1 and V is TRBV4-1; D call uncertain. This CDR3 is 14 amino acids long. Trimming took off 1 base at V and 3 bases at J, with 9 bases between the two ends. Germline V gene lookup returns CDR1 MGHRA and CDR2 YSYEKL. In nucleotides, the CDR3 is TGCGCCAGCAGCCAAGCCCGCCTAGACACTGAAGCTTTCTTT. Translated, it gives CASSQARLDTEAFF.

The chain combines TRBV5-4 with TRBJ2-1; 7 bases line up with TRBD2. V lost 0 bases and J lost 8; bases outside the gene matches: 8. Germline V CDR1 and CDR2: SGHNT, YYREEE (reference sequence). The CDR3 runs 15 residues. The CDR3 region is CASSLELAREDEQFF. DNA for the CDR3: TGTGCCAGCAGCTTGGAACTAGCCCGGGAGGATGAGCAGTTCTTC.

The table lists this clonotype with a few counts. The rearrangement joins TRBV6-6 to TRBJ1-1; 7 positions agree with TRBD1. Looked up from germline, CDR1 is MNHNY and CDR2 is SVGAGI (reference sequence). The junction had 3 bases not matched to a gene; V was cut back by 1 base and J by 1 base. This CDR3 has 15 amino acids. CDR3 region: CASSYFEGANTEAFF. CDR3 nucleotide sequence: TGTGCCAGCAGTTACTTCGAGGGGGCGAACACTGAAGCTTTCTTT.

Note on this clonotype: Germline is not matched at one junction end, which may reflect a read error. The chain recombines TRBV2 with TRBJ2-3; 13 bases align to TRBD2. Germline values: CDR1 SNHLY, CDR2 FYNNEI. This CDR3 region has 15 residues. Here the CDR3 DNA reads TGTGCCAGCAGAGAAGGACTAGCGGGGGCAGATACGCAGTATTTT. Translating it yields CASREGLAGADTQYF.

Notes on this clonotype: A much larger clonotype is one base distant, so this may be a read error. The genes are TRBV7-2 and TRBJ2-3; D is perhaps TRBD2 (6 bases). V was trimmed by 7 bases and J by 2 bases, leaving 16 bases between them. This CDR3 comprises 15 residues. The germline gives CDR1 SGHTA, CDR2 FQGNSA. The CDR3 reads CASIPPGLLTDTQYF. The CDR3 nucleotides read TGTGCCAGCATCCCTCCGGGACTGCTCACAGATACGCAGTATTTT.

This clonotype was seen more than once but under ten times. The chain joins TRBV20-1 to TRBJ2-3; the D gene is possibly TRBD2 (6 bases). Trimming cost V 0 bases and J 3 bases, with 16 bases left between them. This CDR3 comprises 16 residues. From germline, CDR1 is DFQATT and CDR2 SNEGSKA (reference sequence). DNA for the CDR3: TGCAGTGCTAGAGATCTCGGACCTAGCGAAACAGATACGCAGTATTTT. Translation gives CSARDLGPSETDTQYF.